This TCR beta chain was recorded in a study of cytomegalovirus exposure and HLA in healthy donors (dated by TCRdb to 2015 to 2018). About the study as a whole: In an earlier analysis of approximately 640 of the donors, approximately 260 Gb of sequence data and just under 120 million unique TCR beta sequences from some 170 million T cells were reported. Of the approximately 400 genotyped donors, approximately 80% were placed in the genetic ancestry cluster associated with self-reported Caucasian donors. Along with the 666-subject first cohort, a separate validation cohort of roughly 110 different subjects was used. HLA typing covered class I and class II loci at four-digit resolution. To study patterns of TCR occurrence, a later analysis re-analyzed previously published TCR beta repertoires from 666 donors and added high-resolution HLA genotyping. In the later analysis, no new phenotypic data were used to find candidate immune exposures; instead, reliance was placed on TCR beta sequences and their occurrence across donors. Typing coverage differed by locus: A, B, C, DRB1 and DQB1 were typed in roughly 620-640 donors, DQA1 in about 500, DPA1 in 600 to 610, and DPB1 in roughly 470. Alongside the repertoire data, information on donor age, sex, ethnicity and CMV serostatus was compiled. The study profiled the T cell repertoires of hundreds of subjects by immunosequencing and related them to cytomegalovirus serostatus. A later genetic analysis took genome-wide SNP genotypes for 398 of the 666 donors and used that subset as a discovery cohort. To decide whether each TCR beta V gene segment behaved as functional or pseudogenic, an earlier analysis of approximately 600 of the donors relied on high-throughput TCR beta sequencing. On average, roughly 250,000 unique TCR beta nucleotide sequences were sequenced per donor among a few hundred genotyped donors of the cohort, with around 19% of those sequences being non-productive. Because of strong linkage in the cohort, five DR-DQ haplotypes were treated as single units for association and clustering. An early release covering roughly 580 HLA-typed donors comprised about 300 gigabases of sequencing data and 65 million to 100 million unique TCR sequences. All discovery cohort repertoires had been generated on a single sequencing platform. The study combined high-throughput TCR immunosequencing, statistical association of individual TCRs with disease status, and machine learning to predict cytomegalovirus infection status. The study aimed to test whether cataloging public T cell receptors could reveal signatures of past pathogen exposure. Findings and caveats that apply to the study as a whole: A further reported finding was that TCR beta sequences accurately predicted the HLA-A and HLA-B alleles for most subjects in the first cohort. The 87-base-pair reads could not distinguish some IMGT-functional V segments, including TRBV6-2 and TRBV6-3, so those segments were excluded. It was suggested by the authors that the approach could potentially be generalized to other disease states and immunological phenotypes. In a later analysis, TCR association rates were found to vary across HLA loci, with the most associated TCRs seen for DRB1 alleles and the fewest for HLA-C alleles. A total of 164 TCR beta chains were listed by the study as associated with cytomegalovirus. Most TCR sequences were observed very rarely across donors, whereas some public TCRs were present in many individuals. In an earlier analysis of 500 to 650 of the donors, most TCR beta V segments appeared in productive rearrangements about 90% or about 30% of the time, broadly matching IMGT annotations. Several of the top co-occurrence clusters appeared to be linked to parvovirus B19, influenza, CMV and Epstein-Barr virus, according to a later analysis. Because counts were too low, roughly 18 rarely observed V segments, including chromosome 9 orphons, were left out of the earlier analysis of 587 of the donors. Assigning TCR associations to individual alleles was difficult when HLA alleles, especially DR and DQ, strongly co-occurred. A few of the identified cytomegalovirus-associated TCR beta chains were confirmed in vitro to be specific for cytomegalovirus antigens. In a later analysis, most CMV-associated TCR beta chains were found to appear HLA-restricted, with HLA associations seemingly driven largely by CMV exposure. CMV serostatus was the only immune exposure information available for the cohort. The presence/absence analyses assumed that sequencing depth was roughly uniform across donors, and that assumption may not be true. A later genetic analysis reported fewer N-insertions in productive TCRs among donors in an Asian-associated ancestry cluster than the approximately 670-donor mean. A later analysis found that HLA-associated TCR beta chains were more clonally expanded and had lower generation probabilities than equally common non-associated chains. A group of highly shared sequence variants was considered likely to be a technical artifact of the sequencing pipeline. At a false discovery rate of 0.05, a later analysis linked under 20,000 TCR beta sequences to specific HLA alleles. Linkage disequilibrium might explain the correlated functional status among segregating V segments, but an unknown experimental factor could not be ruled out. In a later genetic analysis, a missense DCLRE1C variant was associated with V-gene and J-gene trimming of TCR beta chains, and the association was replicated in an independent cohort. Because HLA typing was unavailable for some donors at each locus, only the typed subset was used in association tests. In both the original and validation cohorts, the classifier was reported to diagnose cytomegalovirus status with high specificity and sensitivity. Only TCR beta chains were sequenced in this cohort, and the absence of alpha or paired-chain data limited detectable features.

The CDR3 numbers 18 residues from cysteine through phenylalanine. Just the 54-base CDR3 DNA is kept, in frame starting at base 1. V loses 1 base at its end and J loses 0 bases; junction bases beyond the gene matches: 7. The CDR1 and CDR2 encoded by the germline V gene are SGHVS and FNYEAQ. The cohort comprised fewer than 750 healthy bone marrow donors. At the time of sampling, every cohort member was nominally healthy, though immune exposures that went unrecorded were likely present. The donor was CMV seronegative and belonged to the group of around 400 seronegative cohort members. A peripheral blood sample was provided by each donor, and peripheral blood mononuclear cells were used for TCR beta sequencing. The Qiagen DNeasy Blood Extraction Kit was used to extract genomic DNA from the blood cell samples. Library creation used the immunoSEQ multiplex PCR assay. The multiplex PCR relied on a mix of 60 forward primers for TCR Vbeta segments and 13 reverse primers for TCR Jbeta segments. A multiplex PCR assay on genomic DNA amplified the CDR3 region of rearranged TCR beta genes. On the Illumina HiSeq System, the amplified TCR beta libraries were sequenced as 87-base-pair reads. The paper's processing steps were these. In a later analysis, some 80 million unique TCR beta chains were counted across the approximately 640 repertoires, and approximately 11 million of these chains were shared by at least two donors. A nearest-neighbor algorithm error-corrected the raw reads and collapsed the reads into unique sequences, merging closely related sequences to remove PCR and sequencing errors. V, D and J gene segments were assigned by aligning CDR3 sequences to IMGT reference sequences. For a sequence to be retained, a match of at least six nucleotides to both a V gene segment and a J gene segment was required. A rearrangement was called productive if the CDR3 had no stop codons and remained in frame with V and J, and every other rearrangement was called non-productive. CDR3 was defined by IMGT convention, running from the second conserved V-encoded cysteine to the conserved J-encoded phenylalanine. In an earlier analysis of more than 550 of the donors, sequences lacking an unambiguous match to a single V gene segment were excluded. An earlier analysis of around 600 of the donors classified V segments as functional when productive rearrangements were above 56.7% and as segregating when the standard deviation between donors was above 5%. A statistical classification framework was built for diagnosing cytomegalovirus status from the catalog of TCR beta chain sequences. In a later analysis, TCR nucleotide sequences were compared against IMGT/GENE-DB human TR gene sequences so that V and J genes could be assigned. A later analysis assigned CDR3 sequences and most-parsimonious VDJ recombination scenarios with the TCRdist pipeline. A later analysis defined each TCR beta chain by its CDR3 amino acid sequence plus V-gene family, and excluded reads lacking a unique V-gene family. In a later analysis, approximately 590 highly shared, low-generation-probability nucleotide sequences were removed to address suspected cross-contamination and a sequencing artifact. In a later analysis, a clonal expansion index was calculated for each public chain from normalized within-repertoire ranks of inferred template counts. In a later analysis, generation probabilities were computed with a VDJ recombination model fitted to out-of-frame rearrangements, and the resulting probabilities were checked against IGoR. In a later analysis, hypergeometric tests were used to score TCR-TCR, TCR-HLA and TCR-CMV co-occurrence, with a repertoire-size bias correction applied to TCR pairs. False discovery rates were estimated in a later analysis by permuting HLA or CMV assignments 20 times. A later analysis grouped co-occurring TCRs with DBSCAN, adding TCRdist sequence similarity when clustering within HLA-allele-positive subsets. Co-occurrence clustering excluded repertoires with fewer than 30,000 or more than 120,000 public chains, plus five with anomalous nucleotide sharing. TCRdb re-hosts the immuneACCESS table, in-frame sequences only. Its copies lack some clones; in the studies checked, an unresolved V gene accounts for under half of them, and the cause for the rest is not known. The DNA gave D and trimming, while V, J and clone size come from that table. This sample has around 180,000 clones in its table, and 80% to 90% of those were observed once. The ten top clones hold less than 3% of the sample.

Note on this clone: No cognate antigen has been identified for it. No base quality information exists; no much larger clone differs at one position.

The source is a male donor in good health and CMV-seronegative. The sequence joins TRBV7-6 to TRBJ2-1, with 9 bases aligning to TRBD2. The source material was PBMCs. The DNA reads TGTGCCAGCAGCTTAGGAGTTCCGCGGGGGGGCTCCTACAATGAGCAGTTCTTC. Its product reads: CASSLGVPRGGSYNEQFF.